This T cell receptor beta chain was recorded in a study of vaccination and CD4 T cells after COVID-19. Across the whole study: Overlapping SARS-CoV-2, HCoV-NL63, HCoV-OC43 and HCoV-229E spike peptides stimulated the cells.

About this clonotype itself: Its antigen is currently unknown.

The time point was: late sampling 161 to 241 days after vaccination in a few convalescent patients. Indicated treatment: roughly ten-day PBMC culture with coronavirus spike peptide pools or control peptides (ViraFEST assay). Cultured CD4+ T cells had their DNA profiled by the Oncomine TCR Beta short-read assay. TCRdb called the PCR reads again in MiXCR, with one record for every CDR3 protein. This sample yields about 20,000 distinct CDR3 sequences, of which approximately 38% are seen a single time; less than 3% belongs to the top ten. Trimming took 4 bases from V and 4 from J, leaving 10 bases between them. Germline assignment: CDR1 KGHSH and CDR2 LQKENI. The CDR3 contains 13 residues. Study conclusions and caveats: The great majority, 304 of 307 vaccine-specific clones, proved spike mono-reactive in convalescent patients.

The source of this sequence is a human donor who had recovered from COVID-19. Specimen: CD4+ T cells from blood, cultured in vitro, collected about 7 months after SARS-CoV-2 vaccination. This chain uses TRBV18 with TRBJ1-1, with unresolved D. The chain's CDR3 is CASSLTVGTEAFF. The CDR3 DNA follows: TGTGCCAGCTCACTAACAGTGGGCACTGAAGCTTTCTTT.